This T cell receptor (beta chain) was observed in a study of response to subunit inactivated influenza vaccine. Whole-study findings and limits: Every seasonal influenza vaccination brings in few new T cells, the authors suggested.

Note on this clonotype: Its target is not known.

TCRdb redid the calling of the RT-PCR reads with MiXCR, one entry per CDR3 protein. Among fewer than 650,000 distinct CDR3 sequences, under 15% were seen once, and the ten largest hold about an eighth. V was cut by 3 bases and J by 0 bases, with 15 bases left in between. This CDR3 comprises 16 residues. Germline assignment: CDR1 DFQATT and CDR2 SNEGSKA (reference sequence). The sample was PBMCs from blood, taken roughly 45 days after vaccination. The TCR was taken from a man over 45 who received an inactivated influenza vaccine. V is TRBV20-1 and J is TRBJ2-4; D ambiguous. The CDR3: CSASVGSSLAKNIQYF. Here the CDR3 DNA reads TGCAGTGCTAGTGTGGGATCCAGTTTAGCCAAAAACATTCAGTACTTC.